The clone carrying this T cell receptor (beta chain) was detected ten times or more. Per the authors' pipeline: Estimated nucleated cell counts came from reference gene primer amplification. Profiling relied on immunoSEQ multiplex PCR, and the TCRdb table lists in-frame clones only, not all of them. V and J calls and clone size are as listed in that table; D and trimming were resolved from the DNA. The repertoire holds 59,000 or so clones, less than 90% seen once, with around 5.2% in the top ten. The CDR3 runs to 13 residues. Germline assignment: CDR1 LNHDA and CDR2 SQIVND (reference sequence). V shed 7 bases, J shed 2 bases, and the junction held 4 bases outside the gene matches. These data originate in a study of blood T cell repertoires in COVID-19. In the study overall: Specimens from acute and convalescent COVID-19 originated in the United States, Italy and Spain. T cells, B-cell-depleted T cells, or PBMCs provided the cDNA or gDNA that served as material.

This receptor was taken from a human donor in a cohort sampled during active COVID-19. The chain joins TRBV19 to TRBJ2-7; 8 bases agree with TRBD1. Specimen: peripheral blood. The CDR3 sequence: CASKGTGTYEQYF. DNA of the CDR3: TGTGCCAGTAAGGGGACAGGCACCTACGAGCAGTACTTC.